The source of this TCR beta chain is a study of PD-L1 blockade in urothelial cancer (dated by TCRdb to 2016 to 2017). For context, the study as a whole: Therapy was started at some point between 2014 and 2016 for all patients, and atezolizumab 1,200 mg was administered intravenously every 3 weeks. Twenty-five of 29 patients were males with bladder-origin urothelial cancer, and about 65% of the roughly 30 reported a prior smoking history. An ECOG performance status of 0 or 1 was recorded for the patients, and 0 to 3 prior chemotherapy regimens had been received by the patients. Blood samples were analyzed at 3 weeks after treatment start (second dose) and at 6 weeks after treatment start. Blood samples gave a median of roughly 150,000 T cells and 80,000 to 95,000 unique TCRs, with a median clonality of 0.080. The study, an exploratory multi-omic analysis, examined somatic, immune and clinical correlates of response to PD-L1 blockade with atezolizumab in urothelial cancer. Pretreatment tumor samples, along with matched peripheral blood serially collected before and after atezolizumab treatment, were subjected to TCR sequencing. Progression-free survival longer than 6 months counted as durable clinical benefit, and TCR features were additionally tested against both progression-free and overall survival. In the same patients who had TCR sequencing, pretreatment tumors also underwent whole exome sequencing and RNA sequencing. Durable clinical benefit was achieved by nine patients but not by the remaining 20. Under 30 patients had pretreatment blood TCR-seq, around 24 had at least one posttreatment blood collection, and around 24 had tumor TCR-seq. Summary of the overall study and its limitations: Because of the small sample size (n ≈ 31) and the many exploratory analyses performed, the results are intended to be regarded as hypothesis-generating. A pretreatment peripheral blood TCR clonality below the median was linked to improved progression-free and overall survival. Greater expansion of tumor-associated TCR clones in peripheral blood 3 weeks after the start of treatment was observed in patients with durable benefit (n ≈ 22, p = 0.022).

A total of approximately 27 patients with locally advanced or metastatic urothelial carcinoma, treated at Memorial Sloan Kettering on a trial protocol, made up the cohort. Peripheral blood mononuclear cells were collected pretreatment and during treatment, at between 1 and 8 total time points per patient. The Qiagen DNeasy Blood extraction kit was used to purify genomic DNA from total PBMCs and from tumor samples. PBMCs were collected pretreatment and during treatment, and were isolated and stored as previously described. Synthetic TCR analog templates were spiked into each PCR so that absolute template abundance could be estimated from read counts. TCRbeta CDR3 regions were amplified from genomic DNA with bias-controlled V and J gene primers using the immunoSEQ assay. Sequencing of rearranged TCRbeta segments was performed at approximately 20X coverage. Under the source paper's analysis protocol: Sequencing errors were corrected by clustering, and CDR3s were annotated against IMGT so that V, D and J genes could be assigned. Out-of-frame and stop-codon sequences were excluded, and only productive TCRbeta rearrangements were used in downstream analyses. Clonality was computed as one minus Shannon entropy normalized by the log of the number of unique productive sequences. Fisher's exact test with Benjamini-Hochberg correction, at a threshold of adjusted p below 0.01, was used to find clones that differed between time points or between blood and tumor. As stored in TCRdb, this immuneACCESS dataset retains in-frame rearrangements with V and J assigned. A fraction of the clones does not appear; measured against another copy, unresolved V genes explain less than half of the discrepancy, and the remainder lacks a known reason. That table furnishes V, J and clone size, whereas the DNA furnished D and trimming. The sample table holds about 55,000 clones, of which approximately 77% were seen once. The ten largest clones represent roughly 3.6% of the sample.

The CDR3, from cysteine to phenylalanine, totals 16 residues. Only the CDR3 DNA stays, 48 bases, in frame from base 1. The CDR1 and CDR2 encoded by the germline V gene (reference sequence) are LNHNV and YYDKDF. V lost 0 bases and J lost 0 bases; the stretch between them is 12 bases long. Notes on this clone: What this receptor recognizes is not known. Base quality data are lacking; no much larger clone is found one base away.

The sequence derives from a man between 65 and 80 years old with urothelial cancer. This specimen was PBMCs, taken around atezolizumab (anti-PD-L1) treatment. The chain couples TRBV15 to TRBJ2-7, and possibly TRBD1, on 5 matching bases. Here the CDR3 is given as CATSRDWRQSSYEQYF. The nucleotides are TGTGCCACCAGCAGAGATTGGCGACAGAGCTCCTACGAGCAGTACTTC.